The 24 T cell receptor beta chains below come from one sample, sequenced in a study of blood T cell repertoires in COVID-19. Clones were read by immunoSEQ multiplex PCR, and TCRdb kept only the in-frame ones, dropping some. The sample lists 200,000 to 300,000 clones; about 91% were seen once. Sequencing was carried out using peripheral blood. Source of these receptors: a person under 35 with COVID-19, enrolled during active disease.

The V gene is TRBV6-6, the J gene TRBJ2-7; 9 bases line up with TRBD1. CDR1 and CDR2 from the germline V gene are MNHNY and SVGAGI (reference sequence). This CDR3 is built from 16 residues. Trimming at V came to 6 bases and at J to 1 base, leaving 10 bases not matched to a gene. CDR3 DNA sequence: TGTGCCAGCAGGGAGACCCGGACAGGGGAATCCTACGAGCAGTACTTC. It encodes CASRETRTGESYEQYF.

V is TRBV6-5 and J is TRBJ2-5; TRBD1 aligns across 11 bases. The CDR3 totals 14 residues. Looked up from germline, CDR1 is MNHEY and CDR2 is SVGAGI. Unmatched junction bases numbered 2, after V lost 7 bases and J lost 1 base. CDR3 residues: CASTGTGGQETQYF. The CDR3 region has the DNA TGTGCCAGCACCGGGACAGGGGGCCAAGAGACCCAGTACTTC.

V usage is TRBV27 and J usage is TRBJ1-5; 7 nucleotides align to TRBD1. The V and J ends lost 10 bases and 1 base, in that order; junction bases with no gene match: 16. CDR1 and CDR2 from the germline V gene are MNHEY and SMNVEV (reference sequence). The CDR3 is made up of 17 amino acids. The CDR3 is CATQSKTGFGSNQPQHF. Written as DNA, the CDR3 is TGTGCCACCCAATCGAAGACAGGGTTCGGGAGCAATCAGCCCCAGCATTTT.

V and J are TRBV30 and TRBJ2-7, with 8 bases lining up with TRBD1. Germline-derived CDR1 and CDR2 are GTSNPN and SVGIG (reference sequence). The CDR3 spans 14 residues. Trimming cost V 5 bases and J 5 bases; bases outside gene matches: 11. The CDR3 coding sequence is TGTGCCTGGGGGCCCGGGACAGGACGGCACGAGCAGTACTTC. Translated: CAWGPGTGRHEQYF. The whole variable domain, filled in from reference TRBV30 and TRBJ2-7, reads SQTIHQWPATLVQPVGSPLSLECTVEGTSNPNLYWYRQAAGRGLQLLFYSVGIGQISSEVPQNLSASRPQDRQFILSSKKLLLSDSGFYLCAWGPGTGRHEQYFGPGTRLTVT.

Remarks on this clone: The germline gene is not matched at one end of the junction; a read error may be the cause. The chain links TRBV7-9 to TRBJ2-6, with TRBD1 identical over 7 bases. The CDR3 runs 18 residues. CDR1 is SEHNR, CDR2 FQNEAQ, per germline (reference sequence). The CDR3 region has the DNA TGTGCCAGCATCTTAAGTTGGGACAGCAGCTCTGGGGCCAACGTCCTGACTTTC. Translating it yields CASILSWDSSSGANVLTF.

V usage is TRBV10-2 and J usage is TRBJ2-1, with D perhaps TRBD1 (6 bases). V was cut by 5 bases and J by 9 bases, with 17 bases left in between. Looked up from germline, CDR1 is WSHSY and CDR2 is SAAADI. The length of the CDR3 is 14 residues. In nucleotides, the CDR3 is TGCGCCAGCAGTACAGGGTTCTTAATCGGTGAGCAGTTCTTC. It specifies CASSTGFLIGEQFF.

The J gene is TRBJ2-7, the V gene TRBV29-1; perhaps TRBD2 as D (5 bases). The CDR3 consists of 14 residues. The ends were cut back, 4 bases at V and 3 bases at J, with 16 bases in the middle. The germline V gene has CDR1 SQVTM and CDR2 ANQGSEA. In DNA, the CDR3 is TGCAGCGTTGCCGGGGATTCGGTGATCTACGAGCAGTACTTC. This codes for CSVAGDSVIYEQYF.

The V call is TRBV6-2 or TRBV6-3, the J call TRBJ1-3; D unclear. V gave up 2 bases and J gave up 0 bases, with 11 bases separating them. Germline CDR1 reads MNHEY; CDR2 reads SVGEGT. CDR3 size: 16 residues. Here the CDR3 reads CASSYAALASGNTIYF. CDR3 bases: TGTGCCAGCAGTTACGCGGCGCTAGCCTCTGGAAACACCATATATTTT.

The CDR3 coding sequence is TGTGCCAACACCTTCCGGGGTAGGTTAAACACCGGGGAGCTGTTTTTT. It yields the protein CANTFRGRLNTGELFF. V and J are TRBV21-1 and TRBJ2-2; the listed D gene, TRBD2, was not tested against the DNA. TRBV21-1 constitutes a pseudogene. This CDR3 spans 16 amino acids.

The rearrangement joins TRBV2 to TRBJ2-1, with 7 bases fitting TRBD2. There are 15 residues in the CDR3. V was pared by 5 bases and J by 8 bases, with 12 bases of the junction left unmatched. CDR1 and CDR2 from the germline V gene are SNHLY and FYNNEI. In DNA, the CDR3 is TGTGCCAGCAGTCTCCGACTAGCAACATGGCATGAGCAGTTCTTC. It codes for CASSLRLATWHEQFF.

This clone occurred once. The gene calls are TRBV6-5 and TRBJ1-5; D might be TRBD1 (5 bases). The V gene lost 2 bases and the J gene lost 8 bases, with 10 bases spanning the gap. The germline CDR1 and CDR2 sequences are MNHEY and SVGAGI. The CDR3 totals 13 residues. The CDR3 nucleotides read TGTGCCAGCAGTTACCGGGGGGGGGAGCCCCAGCATTTT. This translates into CASSYRGGEPQHF.

The chain combines TRBV7-2 with TRBJ2-7; 11 nucleotides match TRBD2. Losses at the gene ends were 2 bases for V and 3 bases for J; bases not matched to a gene: 6. The CDR3 is 16 amino acids. Germline V CDR1 and CDR2: SGHTA, FQGNSA. The chain's CDR3 is CASSLKLAGGGYEQYF. CDR3 nucleotides: TGTGCCAGCAGCTTAAAGCTAGCGGGAGGCGGCTACGAGCAGTACTTC. Drawing the rest from reference TRBV7-2 and TRBJ2-7, the complete variable domain is GAGVSQSPSNKVTEKGKDVELRCDPISGHTALYWYRQSLGQGLEFLIYFQGNSAPDKSGLPSDRFSAERTGGSVSTLTIQRTQQEDSAVYLCASSLKLAGGGYEQYFGPGTRLTVT.

The V gene is TRBV30, the J gene TRBJ2-1; TRBD2 aligns across 14 bases. The V gene's germline CDR1 is GTSNPN and CDR2 SVGIG (reference sequence). The CDR3 spans 16 residues. V dropped 0 bases and J dropped 8; count of bases not matched to a gene: 6. The CDR3 reads CAWSVGTSGSGYEQFF. CDR3 nucleotide sequence: TGTGCCTGGAGTGTAGGGACTAGCGGGAGCGGCTATGAGCAGTTCTTC.

This clone appeared a few times. The chain has TRBV7-9 and TRBJ2-7; 9 bases align to TRBD2. The CDR3 has 16 residues. CDR1 and CDR2 from the germline V gene are SEHNR and FQNEAQ (reference sequence). Trimming at V came to 5 bases and at J to 3 bases, leaving 11 bases not matched to a gene. The CDR3 DNA follows: TGTGCCAGCAGCCCTTCTTCCCTAGCGGGGCTCTACGAGCAGTACTTC. Translated, it gives CASSPSSLAGLYEQYF. Complete variable domain (other parts from reference TRBV7-9 and TRBJ2-7): DTGVSQNPRHKITKRGQNVTFRCDPISEHNRLYWYRQTLGQGPEFLTYFQNEAQLEKSRLLSDRFSAERPKGSFSTLEIQRTEQGDSAMYLCASSPSSLAGLYEQYFGPGTRLTVT.

The chain links TRBV19 to TRBJ2-7; 9 bases map to TRBD1. The CDR3 consists of 15 residues. V was clipped by 5 bases and J by 3 bases; unmatched bases: 8. Germline V CDR1 and CDR2: LNHDA, SQIVND (reference sequence). The CDR3 region is CASSFSGTGSYEQYF. The DNA for the CDR3 is TGTGCCAGTAGTTTCTCCGGGACAGGGAGCTACGAGCAGTACTTC.

This clone was picked up one time. The genes are TRBV11-1 and TRBJ2-1, with D perhaps matching TRBD2 (6 bases). V lost 10 bases, J lost 4 bases, and 11 bases lay in between. The CDR3 has 12 amino acids. Germline V lookup: CDR1 SGHAT, CDR2 FQDESV (reference sequence). The CDR3 reads CATRGVYNEQFF. The CDR3 bases are TGTGCCACTCGCGGGGTTTACAATGAGCAGTTCTTC. Complete variable domain (other parts from reference TRBV11-1 and TRBJ2-1): EAEVAQSPRYKITEKSQAVAFWCDPISGHATLYWYRQILGQGPELLVQFQDESVVDDSQLPKDRFSAERLKGVDSTLKIQPAELGDSAMYLCATRGVYNEQFFGPGTRLTVL.

The chain is built from TRBV6-5 and TRBJ2-7; 7 nucleotides line up with TRBD1. In germline, CDR1 is MNHEY, CDR2 SVGAGI. V lost 8 bases to trimming and J lost 6 bases; unmatched junction nucleotides: 10. CDR3 length: 13 amino acids. Here the CDR3 reads CASHGTAPGEQYF. The CDR3 bases are TGTGCCAGCCACGGGACAGCCCCAGGCGAGCAGTACTTC.

The chain joins TRBV4-3 to TRBJ1-1; 7 positions agree with TRBD1. With 6 bases clipped from V and 5 bases from J, the junction kept 3 bases outside the gene matches. Germline assignment: CDR1 LGHNA and CDR2 YSLEER. The CDR3 has 12 residues. The CDR3 protein is CASSYRGTEAFF. DNA of the CDR3: TGCGCCAGCAGTTACAGGGGAACTGAAGCTTTCTTT.

The chain uses TRBV5-1 and TRBJ2-5, with a tentative D call TRBD2 (6 bases). V lost 1 base to trimming and J lost 5 bases, with 15 bases between them. The germline V gene has CDR1 SGHRS and CDR2 YFSETQ. The CDR3 has 15 amino acids. CDR3 sequence (DNA): TGCGCCAGCAGCTTGAGGGACTCACAGATGGAGACCCAGTACTTC. This gives the protein CASSLRDSQMETQYF.

The chain carries TRBV2 and TRBJ2-6; 8 bases match TRBD1. Germline lookup yields CDR1 SNHLY and CDR2 FYNNEI. The CDR3 loop spans 20 amino acids. V gave up 5 bases and J gave up 0 bases; unmatched junction bases: 15. The DNA for the CDR3 is TGTGCCAGCAGTCTGACAGGGGCACCCTACCTCACCTCTGGGGCCAACGTCCTGACTTTC. Protein sequence: CASSLTGAPYLTSGANVLTF.

V gene TRBV7-7 combines with J gene TRBJ2-2; the match to TRBD1 covers 9 bases. V shed 2 bases and J 5 bases; nucleotides not matched to a gene: 3. This CDR3 has 15 amino acids. Germline assignment: CDR1 SSHAT and CDR2 FNYEAQ (reference sequence). The CDR3 DNA sequence: TGTGCCAGCAGCTTAATGGACAGGGGAACCGGGGAGCTGTTTTTT. Its translation is CASSLMDRGTGELFF.

This clone was detected a few times. The V call is TRBV25-1, the J call TRBJ2-7; TRBD1 matches at 8 bases. Per the germline V gene, CDR1 is MGHDK and CDR2 is SYGVNS. This CDR3 contains 16 residues. With 2 bases clipped from V and 0 bases from J, the junction kept 6 bases outside the gene matches. The CDR3 sequence: CASSEKQGVSSYEQYF. The CDR3 DNA follows: TGTGCCAGCAGTGAAAAACAGGGGGTCAGCTCCTACGAGCAGTACTTC.

This sequence joins TRBV2 and TRBJ1-1; D gene unclear. Trimming removed 0 bases at V and 4 bases at J, with 15 bases between. The CDR3 spans 16 residues. The V gene's germline CDR1 is SNHLY and CDR2 FYNNEI. The CDR3 sequence is CASSEASAGGITEAFF. CDR3 sequence (DNA): TGTGCCAGCAGTGAAGCTTCTGCAGGTGGCATCACTGAAGCTTTCTTT.

This chain connects TRBV7-2 to TRBJ2-1; 9 bases align to TRBD2. CDR3 size: 15 residues. V dropped 1 base and J dropped 9; count of bases not matched to a gene: 7. Looked up from germline, CDR1 is SGHTA and CDR2 is FQGNSA. The CDR3 spells CASSLGLAAMGEQFF. CDR3 DNA: TGTGCCAGCAGCTTAGGACTAGCGGCGATGGGTGAGCAGTTCTTC.